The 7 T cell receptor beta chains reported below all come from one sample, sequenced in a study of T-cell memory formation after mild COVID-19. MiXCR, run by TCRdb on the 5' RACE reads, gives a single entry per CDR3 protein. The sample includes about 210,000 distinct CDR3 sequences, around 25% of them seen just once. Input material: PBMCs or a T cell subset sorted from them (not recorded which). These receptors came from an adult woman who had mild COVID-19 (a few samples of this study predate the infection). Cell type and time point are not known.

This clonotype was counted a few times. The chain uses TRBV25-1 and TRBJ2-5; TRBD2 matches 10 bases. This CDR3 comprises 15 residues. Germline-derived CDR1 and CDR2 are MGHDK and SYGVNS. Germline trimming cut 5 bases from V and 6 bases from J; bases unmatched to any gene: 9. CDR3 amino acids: CASSLGQREGKTQYF. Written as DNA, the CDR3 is TGTGCCAGCAGTCTAGGCCAGCGGGAGGGCAAGACCCAGTACTTC.

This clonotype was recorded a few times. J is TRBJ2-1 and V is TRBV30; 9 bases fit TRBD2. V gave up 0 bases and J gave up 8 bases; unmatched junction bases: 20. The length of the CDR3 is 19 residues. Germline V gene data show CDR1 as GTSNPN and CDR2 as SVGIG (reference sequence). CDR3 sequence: CAWSVRSVSGSQHLDEQFF. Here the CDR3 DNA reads TGTGCCTGGAGTGTACGGTCGGTTAGCGGGAGCCAACATTTGGATGAGCAGTTCTTC.

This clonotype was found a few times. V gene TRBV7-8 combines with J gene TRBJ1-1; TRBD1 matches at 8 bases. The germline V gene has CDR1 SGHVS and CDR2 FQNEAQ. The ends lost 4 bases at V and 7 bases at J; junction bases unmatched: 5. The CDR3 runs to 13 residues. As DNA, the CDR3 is TGTGCCAGCAGCTACGGGACAGGCTTTGAAGCTTTCTTT. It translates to CASSYGTGFEAFF.

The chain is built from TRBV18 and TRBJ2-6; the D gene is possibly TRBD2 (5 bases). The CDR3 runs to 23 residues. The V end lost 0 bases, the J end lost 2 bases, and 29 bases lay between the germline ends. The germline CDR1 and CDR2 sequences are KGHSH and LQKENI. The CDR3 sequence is CASSPPGVFRGKGRRPGANVLTF. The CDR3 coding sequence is TGTGCCAGCTCACCACCTGGTGTGTTCCGGGGAAAAGGACGCAGGCCTGGGGCCAACGTCCTGACTTTC.

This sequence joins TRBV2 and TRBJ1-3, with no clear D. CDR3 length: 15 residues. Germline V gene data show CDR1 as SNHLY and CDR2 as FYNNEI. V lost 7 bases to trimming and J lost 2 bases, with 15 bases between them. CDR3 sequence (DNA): TGTGCCAGCACCGAGACAAGTTTAACTGGAAACACCATATATTTT. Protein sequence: CASTETSLTGNTIYF.

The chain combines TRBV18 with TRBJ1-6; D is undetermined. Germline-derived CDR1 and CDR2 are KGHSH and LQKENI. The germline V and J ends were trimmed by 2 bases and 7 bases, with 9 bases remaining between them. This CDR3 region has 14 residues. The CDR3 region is CASSPGSGNSPLHF. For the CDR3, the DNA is TGTGCCAGCTCACCAGGGAGCGGGAATTCACCCCTCCACTTT.

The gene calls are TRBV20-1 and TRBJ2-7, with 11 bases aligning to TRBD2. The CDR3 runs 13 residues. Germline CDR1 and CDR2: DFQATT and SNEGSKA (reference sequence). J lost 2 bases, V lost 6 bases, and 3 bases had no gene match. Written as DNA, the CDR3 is TGCAGTGCCCTTAGCGGGGGGGCCTACGAGCAGTACTTC. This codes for CSALSGGAYEQYF.